A selection of T cell receptor beta chains follows, all from one sample in a study of blood T cell repertoires in COVID-19. TCRdb's copy holds only in-frame clones and misses some; the assay was immunoSEQ multiplex PCR. The repertoire consists of about 220,000 clones, with 80% occurring once and the leading ten covering approximately 7.2%. The sample taken for sequencing was peripheral blood. Every receptor here comes from a woman aged 70-85 years with acute or convalescent COVID-19. CDR3s include the opening cysteine and the closing phenylalanine or tryptophan. D genes are given only for firm matches. The size of a clone is reported for some rows only, either as once, few or many, or as a class for expanded clones.

d_call: NA; v_call: TRBV24-1; j_call: TRBJ2-7; clone_size: NA; cdr3_nt: TGTGCCACCAGTGTTTCCGCAGGGGCCGAGCAGTACTTC; cdr3_aa: CATSVSAGAEQYF
d_call: TRBD2; v_call: TRBV2; j_call: TRBJ2-4; clone_size: NA; cdr3_nt: TGTGCCAGCAGTGGTCTAGCGGGGGGCCTTCAGTACTTC; cdr3_aa: CASSGLAGGLQYF
d_call: TRBD1; v_call: TRBV27; j_call: TRBJ1-2; clone_size: NA; cdr3_nt: TGTGCCAGCAGTGCCCTCGACAGGGCCTATGGCTACACCTTC; cdr3_aa: CASSALDRAYGYTF
d_call: NA; v_call: TRBV7-2; j_call: TRBJ2-1; clone_size: NA; cdr3_nt: TGTGCCAGCAGCCTCGACAGAGACTCCTACAATGAGCAGTTCTTC; cdr3_aa: CASSLDRDSYNEQFF
d_call: NA; v_call: TRBV18; j_call: TRBJ2-5; clone_size: NA; cdr3_nt: TGTGCCAGCTCACCCTCCCCCACATCAGGGAGGGAGACCCAGTACTTC; cdr3_aa: CASSPSPTSGRETQYF
d_call: TRBD2; v_call: TRBV28; j_call: TRBJ2-1; clone_size: NA; cdr3_nt: TGTGCCAGCAGACCCACTAGCGGGGGTTACAATGAGCAGTTCTTC; cdr3_aa: CASRPTSGGYNEQFF
d_call: TRBD2; v_call: TRBV5-1; j_call: TRBJ2-5; clone_size: NA; cdr3_nt: TGCGCCAGCAGTTTGACGCCGACTAGCGGCCAAGAGACCCAGTACTTC; cdr3_aa: CASSLTPTSGQETQYF
d_call: TRBD1; v_call: TRBV6-5; j_call: TRBJ1-3; clone_size: once; cdr3_nt: TGTGCCAGCAGTTTTTGGACAGGCTCTGGAAACACCATATATTTT; cdr3_aa: CASSFWTGSGNTIYF
d_call: TRBD1; v_call: TRBV5-8; j_call: TRBJ2-5; clone_size: NA; cdr3_nt: TGTGCCAGCATCTCCCACAGGGGGCTAGAGACCCAGTACTTC; cdr3_aa: CASISHRGLETQYF
d_call: TRBD2; v_call: TRBV14; j_call: TRBJ2-1; clone_size: NA; cdr3_nt: TGTGCCAGCAGCCCCTTTAGCGGGGGCTACAATGAGCAGTTCTTC; cdr3_aa: CASSPFSGGYNEQFF
d_call: NA; v_call: TRBV29-1; j_call: TRBJ1-1; clone_size: NA; cdr3_nt: TGCAGCGCCTCGGGACATAACACTGAAGCTTTCTTT; cdr3_aa: CSASGHNTEAFF
d_call: NA; v_call: TRBV11-1; j_call: TRBJ2-1; clone_size: NA; cdr3_nt: TGTGCCAGCAGCTTTGACTCCCCGAGGAGAACTAATGAGCAGTTCTTC; cdr3_aa: CASSFDSPRRTNEQFF
d_call: NA; v_call: TRBV19; j_call: TRBJ2-5; clone_size: NA; cdr3_nt: TGTGCCAGTAGCGCAGGGTCGTATGAGACCCAGTACTTC; cdr3_aa: CASSAGSYETQYF
d_call: NA; v_call: TRBV6-5; j_call: TRBJ2-7; clone_size: NA; cdr3_nt: TGTGCCAGCAGCGTTGCCTCGCAGGGTACCTACGAGCAGTACTTC; cdr3_aa: CASSVASQGTYEQYF
d_call: NA; v_call: TRBV20-1; j_call: TRBJ1-1; clone_size: NA; cdr3_nt: TGCAGTGCTAGGAGGGCGGGCTCGGCTTTCTTT; cdr3_aa: CSARRAGSAFF
d_call: TRBD2; v_call: TRBV9; j_call: TRBJ2-7; clone_size: NA; cdr3_nt: TGTGCCAGCAGCGTAGCAGCGGGGGGACACTACGAGCAGTACTTC; cdr3_aa: CASSVAAGGHYEQYF
d_call: NA; v_call: TRBV6-2/TRBV6-3; j_call: TRBJ1-2; clone_size: NA; cdr3_nt: TGTGCCAGCAGTTATGACCCGGGTAACTATGGCTACACCTTC; cdr3_aa: CASSYDPGNYGYTF
d_call: TRBD1; v_call: TRBV6-6; j_call: TRBJ1-2; clone_size: once; cdr3_nt: TGTGCCAGCAGTTATATCGGCCAGGGGGCTGGGGGCTACACCTTC; cdr3_aa: CASSYIGQGAGGYTF
d_call: TRBD1; v_call: TRBV19; j_call: TRBJ1-5; clone_size: NA; cdr3_nt: TGTGCCAGTAGTATAGATCACGGGACAGCTAGCAATCAGCCCCAGCATTTT; cdr3_aa: CASSIDHGTASNQPQHF
d_call: NA; v_call: TRBV6-2/TRBV6-3; j_call: TRBJ2-7; clone_size: NA; cdr3_nt: TGTGCCAGCAGTTACCCGGACTACCGGGCCTACGAGCAGTACTTC; cdr3_aa: CASSYPDYRAYEQYF
d_call: TRBD1; v_call: TRBV15; j_call: TRBJ1-2; clone_size: NA; cdr3_nt: TGTGCCACCAGCATACAGGGGGGTGATGGCTACACCTTC; cdr3_aa: CATSIQGGDGYTF
d_call: TRBD2; v_call: TRBV6-5; j_call: TRBJ2-1; clone_size: NA; cdr3_nt: TGTGCCAGCAGGCGTAGCGGGGGTTACAATGAGCAGTTCTTC; cdr3_aa: CASRRSGGYNEQFF
d_call: TRBD2; v_call: TRBV5-6; j_call: TRBJ2-5; clone_size: NA; cdr3_nt: TGTGCCAGCAGCCTGCGGCGGGGGGTGCAAAAAGAGACCCAGTACTTC; cdr3_aa: CASSLRRGVQKETQYF
d_call: NA; v_call: TRBV7-2; j_call: TRBJ2-5; clone_size: NA; cdr3_nt: TGTGCCAGCAGCTTAACTCCAGGGAAAGAGACCCAGTACTTC; cdr3_aa: CASSLTPGKETQYF
d_call: NA; v_call: TRBV7-9; j_call: TRBJ2-2; clone_size: NA; cdr3_nt: TGTGCCAGCAGCTTAGCTTACGGCACCGGGGAGCTGTTTTTT; cdr3_aa: CASSLAYGTGELFF
d_call: TRBD1; v_call: TRBV29-1; j_call: TRBJ1-4; clone_size: NA; cdr3_nt: TGCAGCGCCTTGACAGGGGTTGATGAAAAACTGTTTTTT; cdr3_aa: CSALTGVDEKLFF
d_call: NA; v_call: TRBV5-6; j_call: TRBJ2-5; clone_size: NA; cdr3_nt: TGTGCCAGCAGCCGTCGTCGGGAGCATAACGGAGTACAAGAGACCCAGTACTTC; cdr3_aa: CASSRRREHNGVQETQYF
d_call: NA; v_call: TRBV5-1; j_call: TRBJ2-1; clone_size: NA; cdr3_nt: TGCGCCAGCTTCCGAATGGCGGGGCTAGGAAGTGAGCAGTTCTTC; cdr3_aa: CASFRMAGLGSEQFF
d_call: NA; v_call: TRBV19; j_call: TRBJ1-5; clone_size: NA; cdr3_nt: TGTGCCAGTTCTGCGGGGATCAATCAGCCCCAGCATTTT; cdr3_aa: CASSAGINQPQHF
d_call: NA; v_call: TRBV7-2; j_call: TRBJ1-1; clone_size: NA; cdr3_nt: TGTGCCAGCAGCTTCGGGTTATTCCGGGATAACACTGAAGCTTTCTTT; cdr3_aa: CASSFGLFRDNTEAFF
d_call: TRBD1; v_call: TRBV11-1; j_call: TRBJ2-2; clone_size: few; cdr3_nt: TGTGCCAGCAGCTCCGGGGACAGGCGGAACACCGGGGAGCTGTTTTTT; cdr3_aa: CASSSGDRRNTGELFF
d_call: NA; v_call: TRBV30; j_call: TRBJ2-3; clone_size: NA; cdr3_nt: TGTGCCTGGGACGGGGGGACAAGCACAGATACGCAGTATTTT; cdr3_aa: CAWDGGTSTDTQYF
d_call: TRBD2; v_call: TRBV11-3; j_call: TRBJ2-5; clone_size: NA; cdr3_nt: TGTGCCAGCAGCCCGGGTCTAGCGGGGGAAGAGACCCAGTACTTC; cdr3_aa: CASSPGLAGEETQYF
d_call: NA; v_call: TRBV2; j_call: TRBJ2-6; clone_size: NA; cdr3_nt: TGTGCCAGCAGTGAAATGGGCGCTGGGGCCAACGTCCTGACTTTC; cdr3_aa: CASSEMGAGANVLTF
d_call: NA; v_call: TRBV3-1/TRBV3-2; j_call: TRBJ1-1; clone_size: NA; cdr3_nt: TGTGCCAGCAGCCAAGAAGTGGCCAGGGGTAACACTGAAGCTTTCTTT; cdr3_aa: CASSQEVARGNTEAFF
d_call: TRBD1; v_call: TRBV6-5; j_call: TRBJ1-6; clone_size: NA; cdr3_nt: TGTGCCAGCACCCGGGACAGATTTTTCCCCCTCCACTTT; cdr3_aa: CASTRDRFFPLHF
d_call: NA; v_call: TRBV10-3; j_call: TRBJ2-5; clone_size: NA; cdr3_nt: TGTGCCATCAGGCGGGGACGGGAACAAGAGACCCAGTACTTC; cdr3_aa: CAIRRGREQETQYF
d_call: NA; v_call: TRBV29-1; j_call: TRBJ2-5; clone_size: few; cdr3_nt: TGCAGCGTTGAAGATCGGGTCCCCGGGGGGACCCAGTACTTC; cdr3_aa: CSVEDRVPGGTQYF
d_call: TRBD2; v_call: TRBV2; j_call: TRBJ2-2; clone_size: NA; cdr3_nt: TGTGCCAGCAGTGCTGAGGCCCGGGGGGCCGGGGAGCTGTTTTTT; cdr3_aa: CASSAEARGAGELFF
d_call: TRBD1; v_call: TRBV5-1; j_call: TRBJ2-5; clone_size: NA; cdr3_nt: TGCGCCAGCAGCTTTACAACAGGGGGGCAAGAGACCCAGTACTTC; cdr3_aa: CASSFTTGGQETQYF
d_call: TRBD1; v_call: TRBV3-1/TRBV3-2; j_call: TRBJ1-2; clone_size: NA; cdr3_nt: TGTGCCAGCAGCCAAAGAGGGACAGGGGAAGACACCTTC; cdr3_aa: CASSQRGTGEDTF
d_call: NA; v_call: TRBV30; j_call: TRBJ1-3; clone_size: few; cdr3_nt: TGTGCCTGGAGTACCCAGGGGATAAACACCATATATTTT; cdr3_aa: CAWSTQGINTIYF
d_call: NA; v_call: TRBV27; j_call: TRBJ1-2; clone_size: NA; cdr3_nt: TGTGCCAGCAGAGGGACAACCTATGGCTACACCTTC; cdr3_aa: CASRGTTYGYTF
d_call: NA; v_call: TRBV6-5; j_call: TRBJ2-3; clone_size: NA; cdr3_nt: TGTGCCAGCAGACCCGCGTACCAAGTCGATACGCAGTATTTT; cdr3_aa: CASRPAYQVDTQYF
d_call: TRBD1; v_call: TRBV19; j_call: TRBJ2-4; clone_size: NA; cdr3_nt: TGTGCCAGTAAACGAATGTCGGGACAGGGGGACATTCAGTACTTC; cdr3_aa: CASKRMSGQGDIQYF
d_call: NA; v_call: TRBV2; j_call: TRBJ2-3; clone_size: NA; cdr3_nt: TGTGCCAGCAGTACCTCGGGGTATCCAGATACGCAGTATTTT; cdr3_aa: CASSTSGYPDTQYF